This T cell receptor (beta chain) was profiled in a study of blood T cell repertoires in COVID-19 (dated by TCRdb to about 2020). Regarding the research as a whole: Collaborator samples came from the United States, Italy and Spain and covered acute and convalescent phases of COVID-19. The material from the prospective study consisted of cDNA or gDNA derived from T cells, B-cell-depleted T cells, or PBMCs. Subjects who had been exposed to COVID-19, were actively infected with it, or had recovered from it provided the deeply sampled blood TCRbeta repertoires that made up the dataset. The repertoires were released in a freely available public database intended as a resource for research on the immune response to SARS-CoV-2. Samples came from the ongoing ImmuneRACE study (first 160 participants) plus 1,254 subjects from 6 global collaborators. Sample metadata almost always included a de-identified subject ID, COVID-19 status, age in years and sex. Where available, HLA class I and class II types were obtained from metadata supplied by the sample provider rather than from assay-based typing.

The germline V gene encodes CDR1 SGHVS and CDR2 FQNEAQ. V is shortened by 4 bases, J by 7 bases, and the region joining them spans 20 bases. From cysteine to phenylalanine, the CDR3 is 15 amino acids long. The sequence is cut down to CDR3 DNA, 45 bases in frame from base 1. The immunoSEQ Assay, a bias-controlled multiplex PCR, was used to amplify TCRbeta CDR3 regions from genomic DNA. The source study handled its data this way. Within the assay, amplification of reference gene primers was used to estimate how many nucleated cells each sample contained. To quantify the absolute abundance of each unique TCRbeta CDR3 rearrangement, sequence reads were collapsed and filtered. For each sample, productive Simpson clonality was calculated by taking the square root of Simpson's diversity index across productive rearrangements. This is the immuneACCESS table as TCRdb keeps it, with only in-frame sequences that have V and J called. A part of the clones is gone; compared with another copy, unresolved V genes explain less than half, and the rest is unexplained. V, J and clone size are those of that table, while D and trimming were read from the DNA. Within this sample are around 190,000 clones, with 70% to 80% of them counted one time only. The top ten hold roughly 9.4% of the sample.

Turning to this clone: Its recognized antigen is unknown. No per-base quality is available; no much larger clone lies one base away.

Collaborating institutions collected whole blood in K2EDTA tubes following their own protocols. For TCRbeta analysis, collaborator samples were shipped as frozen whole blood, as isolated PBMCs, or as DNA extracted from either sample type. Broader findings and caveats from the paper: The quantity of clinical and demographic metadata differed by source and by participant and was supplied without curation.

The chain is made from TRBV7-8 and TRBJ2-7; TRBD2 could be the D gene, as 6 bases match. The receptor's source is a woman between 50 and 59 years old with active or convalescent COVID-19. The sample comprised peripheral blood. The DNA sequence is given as TGTGCCAGCAGCTATTCCTCCGGGTCACGGGGGGAGCAGTACTTC. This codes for CASSYSSGSRGEQYF.